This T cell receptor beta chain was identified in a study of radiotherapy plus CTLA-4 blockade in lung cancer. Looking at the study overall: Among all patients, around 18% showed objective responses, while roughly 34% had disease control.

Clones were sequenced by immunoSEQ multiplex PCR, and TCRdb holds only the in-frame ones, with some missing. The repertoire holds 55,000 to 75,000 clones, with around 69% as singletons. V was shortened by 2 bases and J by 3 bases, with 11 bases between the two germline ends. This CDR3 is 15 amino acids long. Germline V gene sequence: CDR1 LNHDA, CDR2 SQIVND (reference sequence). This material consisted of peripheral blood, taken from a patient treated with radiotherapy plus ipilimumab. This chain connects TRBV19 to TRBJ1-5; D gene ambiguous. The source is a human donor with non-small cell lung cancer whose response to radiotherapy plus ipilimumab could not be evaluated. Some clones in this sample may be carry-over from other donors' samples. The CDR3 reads CASSIRWRPNQPQHF. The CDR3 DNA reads TGTGCCAGTAGTATAAGGTGGAGACCCAATCAGCCCCAGCATTTT.